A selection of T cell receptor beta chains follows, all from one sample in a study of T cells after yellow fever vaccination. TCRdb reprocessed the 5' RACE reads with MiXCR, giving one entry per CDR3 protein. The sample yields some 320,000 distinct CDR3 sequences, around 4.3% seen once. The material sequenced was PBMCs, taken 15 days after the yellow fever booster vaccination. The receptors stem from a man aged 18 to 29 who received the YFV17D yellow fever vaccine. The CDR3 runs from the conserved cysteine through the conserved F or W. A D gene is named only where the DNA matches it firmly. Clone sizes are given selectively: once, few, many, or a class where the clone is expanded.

TGTGCCAGTGTACAGGGGGCCGGGGAGCTGTTTTTT CASVQGAGELFF TRBJ2-2 TRBD1 TRBV7-3 many
TGTGCCAGCAGCTTAAATCTAGCGGGGGAGCAAGAGACCCAGTACTTC CASSLNLAGEQETQYF TRBJ2-5 TRBD2 TRBV7-9 few
TGTGCCCTGGCTCGCGAGACCCAGTACTTC CALARETQYF TRBJ2-5 NA TRBV7-9 NA
TGTGCCAGCAGCTTGGGGACAGGGGGAGAAGATGGCTACACCTTC CASSLGTGGEDGYTF TRBJ1-2 TRBD1 TRBV7-9 NA
TGTGCCAGCAGTTGGCAGGGTGGGGCCGGGGAGCTGTTTTTT CASSWQGGAGELFF TRBJ2-2 NA TRBV12-3/TRBV12-4 many
TGTGCCAGCAGTTACTTGGCAGGGCTAGCGACCCAGTACTTC CASSYLAGLATQYF TRBJ2-5 NA TRBV6-5 NA
TGCAGTGCTATCGACAGGACATACAATCAGCCCCAGCATTTT CSAIDRTYNQPQHF TRBJ1-5 NA TRBV20-1 many
TGTGCCAGCAGATCATGGGTAGCGGGGGAAGAGACCCAGTACTTC CASRSWVAGEETQYF TRBJ2-5 TRBD2 TRBV27 many
TGCGCCAGCAGCTTGGGCAGTCTCTCAACTAATGAAAAACTGTTTTTT CASSLGSLSTNEKLFF TRBJ1-4 NA TRBV5-1 many
TGTGCCAGCAAAAGGAGGGACAGGGCGAACACTGAAGCTTTCTTT CASKRRDRANTEAFF TRBJ1-1 TRBD1 TRBV6-2/TRBV6-3 few
TGTGCCAGCAGCGGACAGGGGATCTATGGCTACACCTTC CASSGQGIYGYTF TRBJ1-2 TRBD1 TRBV7-2 many
TGTGCCAGCAGCCAAGGTGCCCAGGGGGGGAACATTCAGTACTTC CASSQGAQGGNIQYF TRBJ2-4 NA TRBV3-1 NA
TGCGCCAGTCAAGCGGGGGGTCTCCCTTCGGAGCAGTACTTC CASQAGGLPSEQYF TRBJ2-7 TRBD2 TRBV5-1 few
TGCGCCAGCAGCTTGGTAGTATCTGGGGCCAACGTCCTGACTTTC CASSLVVSGANVLTF TRBJ2-6 NA TRBV5-1 many
TGTGCCAGCAGACCCCCCCAGGGATACAATGAGCAGTTCTTC CASRPPQGYNEQFF TRBJ2-1 NA TRBV7-9 many
TGCGCCAGCAGCTTGGATTTAGAGGGGGCGTCCTACAATGAGCAGTTCTTC CASSLDLEGASYNEQFF TRBJ2-1 TRBD1 TRBV5-1 many
TGTGCCAGCTCACCAAGCGGGACGCCGAGGAATACGCAGTATTTT CASSPSGTPRNTQYF TRBJ2-3 TRBD2 TRBV18 many
TGTGCCACCAGCGTGGACAGTACGGAGACCCAGTACTTC CATSVDSTETQYF TRBJ2-5 NA TRBV15 many
TGTGCCACCAGCAGAGATGATGGGCCCTACGAGCAGTACTTC CATSRDDGPYEQYF TRBJ2-7 NA TRBV15 NA
TGTGCCAGCAGCTGGGTCAGGGAGGGCTACACCTTC CASSWVREGYTF TRBJ1-2 NA TRBV7-2 few
TGTGCCAGCAGTTTGACAGACCTGACCTACAATGAGCAGTTCTTC CASSLTDLTYNEQFF TRBJ2-1 NA TRBV12-3/TRBV12-4 many
TGTGCCAGCAGCTTACTTAGGGGGGGCGAAGCTTTCTTT CASSLLRGGEAFF TRBJ1-1 NA TRBV7-9 NA
TGTGCCAGCAGCCGCAACCAACAAAGCTCTGATGAGCAGTTCTTC CASSRNQQSSDEQFF TRBJ2-1 NA TRBV3-1 few
TGTGCCAGCAGCGTATACCAGGGCACCTACAATGAGCAGTTCTTC CASSVYQGTYNEQFF TRBJ2-1 NA TRBV7-9 many
TGTGCCACCAGCAGAGACCCGGACAGGTCGAACACCGGGGAGCTGTTTTTT CATSRDPDRSNTGELFF TRBJ2-2 TRBD1 TRBV15 many
TGCGCCAGCAGCGGAGCCGGGACAGGGTGGACCGGGGAGCTGTTTTTT CASSGAGTGWTGELFF TRBJ2-2 TRBD1 TRBV5-1 many
TGTGCCAGCAATCTTCTGCGGGGGGGGCCTTCCGGGGAGCTGTTTTTT CASNLLRGGPSGELFF TRBJ2-2 TRBD2 TRBV7-8 many
TGTGCCAGCAGCTTTCTAGCGGGGAGCGGGGAGCTGTTTTTT CASSFLAGSGELFF TRBJ2-2 TRBD2 TRBV11-2 NA
TGTGCCAGCAGGTCACCGGGACAGAATTTATTTCCCCTCCACTTT CASRSPGQNLFPLHF TRBJ1-6 TRBD1 TRBV6-6 many
TGCAGCCTGGGTGGGAACTATGGCTACACCTTC CSLGGNYGYTF TRBJ1-2 NA TRBV29-1 NA
TGTGCCAGCAGCGCCACAGCGGGGGGGCCTATAGATACGCAGTATTTT CASSATAGGPIDTQYF TRBJ2-3 TRBD2 TRBV7-3 NA
TGTGCCAGCAGCCCCGGGCTAATCACGGCTAACACTGAAGCTTTCTTT CASSPGLITANTEAFF TRBJ1-1 NA TRBV7-3 many
TGTGCCAGCAGTGACAGGGCCTACTACAATGAGCAGTTCTTC CASSDRAYYNEQFF TRBJ2-1 TRBD1 TRBV7-9 NA
TGTGCCTGGAGTGAGGGAGCCTCTAGTCCAGATACGCAGTATTTT CAWSEGASSPDTQYF TRBJ2-3 NA TRBV30 few
TGCAGTGCTGGTAAAAGGGACTATGGCTACACCTTC CSAGKRDYGYTF TRBJ1-2 NA TRBV20-1 many
TGTGCCAGCAGTTTTGGACTAGCGGGCGGAGATACGCAGTATTTT CASSFGLAGGDTQYF TRBJ2-3 TRBD2 TRBV12-3/TRBV12-4 many
TGTGCCAGCAGCCAGATGTTAAGCTCTGGAAACACCATATATTTT CASSQMLSSGNTIYF TRBJ1-3 NA TRBV5-5 NA
TGTGCCAGCAGCATCCCGGGGGCCGGGGAGCTGTTTTTT CASSIPGAGELFF TRBJ2-2 NA TRBV7-6 many
TGTGCCAGCAGTTACGGGTCGGGCAATGAGCAGTTCTTC CASSYGSGNEQFF TRBJ2-1 NA TRBV6-6 few
TGTGCCAGCAGCTTCAGGGGGCTCGGATATACGCAGTATTTT CASSFRGLGYTQYF TRBJ2-3 TRBD1 TRBV11-3 few
TGTGCCAGCAGCTCTAAAATGAACACTGAAGCTTTCTTT CASSSKMNTEAFF TRBJ1-1 NA TRBV7-7 NA
TGCGCCAGCAGCTTATTAACAGGGGTCGGCACAGATACGCAGTATTTT CASSLLTGVGTDTQYF TRBJ2-3 TRBD1 TRBV5-1 NA
TGTGCCAGCAGCGCCGGGACCCACTCCTACGAGCAGTACTTC CASSAGTHSYEQYF TRBJ2-7 NA TRBV9 many
TGTGCCAGCAGTTTATCTGTCGTGGGACAGGGGTTTGGCTACACCTTC CASSLSVVGQGFGYTF TRBJ1-2 TRBD1 TRBV12-3/TRBV12-4 many
TGTGCCATCAGTGACGGGACAGAGCAGTTCTTC CAISDGTEQFF TRBJ2-1 NA TRBV10-3 NA
TGTGCCAGCAGTTTAGGAAGGACAGGGGACAGAAGAGATACGCAGTATTTT CASSLGRTGDRRDTQYF TRBJ2-3 TRBD1 TRBV12-3/TRBV12-4 NA
TGTGCCAGCAGCCAAGCGGTAGGTCAGCCCCAGCATTTT CASSQAVGQPQHF TRBJ1-5 NA TRBV3-1 NA
TGTGCCAGCAGCTTAGGGGTAGTCCCCCAAGAGACCCAGTACTTC CASSLGVVPQETQYF TRBJ2-5 NA TRBV7-9 few
TGTGCCAGCAGGGGGGGACAGGTCAGGACTGAAGCTTTCTTT CASRGGQVRTEAFF TRBJ1-1 TRBD1 TRBV12-3/TRBV12-4 few
TGTGCCAGCAGCGATCCCGGGACCAAGGCTTTCTTT CASSDPGTKAFF TRBJ1-1 NA TRBV28 NA
TGTGCCAGCAGTGGGGGGGGGATACATCAGCCCCAGCATTTT CASSGGGIHQPQHF TRBJ1-5 NA TRBV7-2 NA
TGCGCCAGCAGCCTAGACAGAGCCGATAATTCACCCCTCCACTTT CASSLDRADNSPLHF TRBJ1-6 NA TRBV4-3 NA
TGTGCCAGCGGCACAGGGGTGGGGCGCAATCAGCCCCAGCATTTT CASGTGVGRNQPQHF TRBJ1-5 TRBD1 TRBV7-9 few